This T cell receptor (beta chain) derives from a study of T cell changes during pregnancy in multiple sclerosis. This clone is a singleton in its sample. Germline CDR1 and CDR2: SGHAT and FQNNGV. This CDR3 is built from 12 residues. The V end was cut by 8 bases, the J end by 6 bases, with 13 bases between. TCRdb's copy holds only in-frame clones and misses some; the assay was immunoSEQ multiplex PCR. The sample lists 60,000 or so clones; about 86% were seen once. The source material was peripheral blood from another person, used as feeder cells. The TCR sequence derives from a human donor whose cells served as feeder cells for cultures in a pregnancy study. The V and J genes are TRBV11-2 and TRBJ1-1, with D perhaps matching TRBD1 (5 bases). CDR3 nucleotides: TGTGCCAGCTATGGCGGGGACCCTGAAGCTTTCTTT. Translated, it gives CASYGGDPEAFF.